These T cell receptor beta chains were read from a single sample in a study of blood T cell repertoires in COVID-19. Assay: immunoSEQ multiplex PCR; the TCRdb copy retains only in-frame clones and omits some. The data hold more than 95,000 clones, with approximately 83% observed a single time. Input material: peripheral blood. The receptors derive from a woman aged 80 or older with active or convalescent COVID-19. The CDR3 runs from the conserved cysteine through the conserved F or W. D genes are given only for firm matches. Clone sizes are given selectively: once, few, many, or a class where the clone is expanded.

.	TRBD1	TRBV5-5	TRBJ1-1	CASSTTGVAEAFF	TGTGCCAGCAGCACAACAGGGGTCGCTGAAGCTTTCTTT
once	TRBD1	TRBV3-1/TRBV3-2	TRBJ1-1	CASSQGTGVTTEAFF	TGTGCCAGCAGCCAGGGGACAGGGGTTACCACTGAAGCTTTCTTT
once	TRBD1	TRBV28	TRBJ2-5	CASSTRTGQETQYF	TGTGCCAGCAGTACGAGGACAGGGCAAGAGACCCAGTACTTC
.	.	TRBV19	TRBJ1-5	CASTDRVGFGNQPQHF	TGTGCCAGTACCGATCGGGTGGGTTTCGGCAATCAGCCCCAGCATTTT
.	TRBD1	TRBV12-3/TRBV12-4	TRBJ1-2	CASTDREYGYTF	TGTGCCAGCACCGACAGGGAGTATGGCTACACCTTC
.	TRBD2	TRBV5-4	TRBJ2-5	CASSSGSGGILETQYF	TGTGCCAGCAGCTCGGGGTCGGGGGGGATTTTAGAGACCCAGTACTTC
once	.	TRBV19	TRBJ1-6	CASSIGLVGSPLHF	TGTGCCAGTAGTATAGGGCTCGTTGGTTCACCCCTCCACTTT
.	.	TRBV6-5	TRBJ2-1	CASSYGGGSPYNEQFF	TGTGCCAGCAGTTACGGGGGCGGGAGCCCCTACAATGAGCAGTTCTTC
once	.	TRBV27	TRBJ2-3	CASSRMGGRHSDTQYF	TGTGCCAGCAGCAGAATGGGGGGGCGTCATTCAGATACGCAGTATTTT
.	TRBD1	TRBV7-2	TRBJ1-1	CASSPGGLLTEAFF	TGTGCCAGCAGCCCAGGGGGTCTCTTAACTGAAGCTTTCTTT
once	.	TRBV11-2	TRBJ1-4	CASSSKYNEKLFF	TGTGCCAGCAGCTCTAAGTATAATGAAAAACTGTTTTTT
.	.	TRBV7-3	TRBJ2-1	CASSLIGGSSYNEQFF	TGTGCCAGCAGCTTAATCGGGGGAAGCTCCTACAATGAGCAGTTCTTC
.	TRBD2	TRBV24-1	TRBJ2-1	CATGPGGRAEQFF	TGTGCCACCGGGCCGGGGGGGCGCGCTGAGCAGTTCTTC
.	TRBD1	TRBV10-2	TRBJ2-2	CASSVQRPGGSTGELFF	TGCGCCAGCAGTGTACAGCGACCAGGGGGAAGCACCGGGGAGCTGTTTTTT
.	.	TRBV9	TRBJ2-1	CASSPEEGKGRNEQFF	TGTGCCAGCAGCCCAGAGGAGGGGAAAGGTAGGAATGAGCAGTTCTTC
once	.	TRBV29-1	TRBJ1-4	CSVHGLNEKLFF	TGCAGCGTCCACGGACTTAATGAAAAACTGTTTTTT
.	.	TRBV5-4	TRBJ2-2	CASSSRTANTGELFF	TGTGCCAGCAGCTCCCGGACAGCGAACACCGGGGAGCTGTTTTTT
.	TRBD2	TRBV11-1	TRBJ2-1	CASSLTSANNEQFF	TGTGCCAGCAGCTTGACTAGCGCCAACAATGAGCAGTTCTTC
.	TRBD2	TRBV9	TRBJ2-5	CASSVGVGGGALETQYF	TGTGCCAGCAGCGTAGGGGTTGGCGGGGGGGCTCTGGAGACCCAGTACTTC
.	.	TRBV21-1	TRBJ2-7	CASSKGKGELCSYEQYF	TGTGCCAGCAGCAAAGGGAAAGGGGAATTGTGCTCCTACGAGCAGTACTTC
.	TRBD2	TRBV28	TRBJ2-1	CASTLGLAGSGEQFF	TGTGCCAGCACCCTGGGACTAGCGGGATCGGGTGAGCAGTTCTTC
.	.	TRBV2	TRBJ1-5	CASRVSGNQPQHF	TGTGCCAGCAGGGTGTCGGGCAATCAGCCCCAGCATTTT
few	.	TRBV5-1	TRBJ2-2	CASSFLVASTGELFF	TGCGCCAGCAGCTTTCTAGTCGCCAGCACCGGGGAGCTGTTTTTT
.	TRBD1	TRBV9	TRBJ2-1	CASSVVGTGTYNEQFF	TGTGCCAGCAGCGTAGTTGGGACAGGGACATACAATGAGCAGTTCTTC
.	.	TRBV7-3	TRBJ1-1	CASSLNSLNTEAFF	TGTGCCAGCAGCTTAAACAGCCTTAACACTGAAGCTTTCTTT
.	.	TRBV27	TRBJ2-7	CASSFLGLSYEQYF	TGTGCCAGCAGTTTCTTAGGACTTAGTTACGAGCAGTACTTC
.	.	TRBV10-3	TRBJ1-1	CAISESAGGVEAFF	TGTGCCATCAGTGAGTCGGCGGGAGGGGTTGAAGCTTTCTTT
.	TRBD1	TRBV28	TRBJ1-1	CASSLQTGGKVEAFF	TGTGCCAGCAGTTTACAGACAGGGGGAAAGGTGGAAGCTTTCTTT
.	.	TRBV6-1	TRBJ2-3	CASSESQLVVTDTQYF	TGTGCCAGCAGTGAAAGCCAGCTAGTAGTAACAGATACGCAGTATTTT
.	.	TRBV5-4	TRBJ2-2	CASSLDRYTGELFF	TGTGCCAGCAGCTTGGACAGGTACACCGGGGAGCTGTTTTTT
.	.	TRBV5-4	TRBJ1-1	CASSQVNTEAFF	TGTGCCAGCAGCCAGGTGAACACTGAAGCTTTCTTT
few	.	TRBV13	TRBJ1-6	CASSLEITSNSPLHF	TGTGCCAGCAGCTTAGAAATCACGAGTAATTCACCCCTCCACTTT
.	TRBD2	TRBV5-4	TRBJ2-7	CASSLSSGRFEQYF	TGTGCCAGCAGCTTGTCCAGCGGGAGGTTCGAGCAGTACTTC
.	.	TRBV4-2	TRBJ2-1	CASSQGLPSGNEQFF	TGTGCCAGCAGCCAAGGGTTACCATCGGGGAATGAGCAGTTCTTC
.	.	TRBV11-2	TRBJ1-2	CASSYRDNKVDYGYTF	TGTGCCAGCAGCTACCGGGACAATAAGGTTGACTATGGCTACACCTTC
.	.	TRBV19	TRBJ2-7	CASSPGFMTYEQYF	TGTGCCAGTAGTCCAGGGTTTATGACCTACGAGCAGTACTTC
.	TRBD1	TRBV28	TRBJ2-7	CASSFSQGANEQYF	TGTGCCAGCAGTTTTTCGCAGGGGGCCAACGAGCAGTACTTC
.	.	TRBV2	TRBJ1-1	CASEGGLSEAFF	TGTGCCAGCGAGGGTGGTTTGTCCGAAGCTTTCTTT
.	.	TRBV25-1	TRBJ1-6	CASSVGTWKGSYNSPLHF	TGTGCCAGCAGTGTAGGGACATGGAAGGGGTCCTATAATTCACCCCTCCACTTT
.	.	TRBV4-2	TRBJ1-5	CASSQDGDSNQPQHF	TGTGCCAGCAGCCAAGACGGGGATAGCAATCAGCCCCAGCATTTT